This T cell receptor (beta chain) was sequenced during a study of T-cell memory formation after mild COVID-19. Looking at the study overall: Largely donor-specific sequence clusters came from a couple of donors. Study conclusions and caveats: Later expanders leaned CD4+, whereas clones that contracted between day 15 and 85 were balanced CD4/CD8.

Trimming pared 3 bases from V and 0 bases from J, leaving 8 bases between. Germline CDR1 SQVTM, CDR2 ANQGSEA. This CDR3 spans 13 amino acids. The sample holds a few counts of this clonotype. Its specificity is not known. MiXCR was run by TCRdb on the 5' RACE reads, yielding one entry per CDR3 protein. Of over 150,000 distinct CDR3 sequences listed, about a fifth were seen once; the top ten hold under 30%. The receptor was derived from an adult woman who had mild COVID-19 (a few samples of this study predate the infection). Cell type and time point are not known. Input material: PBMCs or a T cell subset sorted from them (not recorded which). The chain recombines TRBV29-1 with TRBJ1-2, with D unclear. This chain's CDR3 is CSVDFHTNYGYTF. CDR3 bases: TGCAGCGTTGATTTTCACACTAACTATGGCTACACCTTC.